This TCR beta chain was recorded in a study of shared clonotypes between healthy human individuals. The wider study: Per-donor plates numbered three CD4 naive, three CD4 memory, two CD8 naive and one CD8 memory.

Study observations and caveats: Naive subsets, compared against memory subsets, generally had larger estimated richness values.

Note on this clone: Its antigen is as yet unknown.

The repertoire was sequenced with immunoSEQ multiplex PCR; TCRdb's copy has only in-frame clones and lacks some. The sample lists approximately 2.4 million clones; approximately 94% were seen once. V was clipped by 2 bases and J by 5 bases, with 19 bases between them. The CDR3 loop spans 16 amino acids. The germline V gene encodes CDR1 KGHSH and CDR2 LQKENI. The rearrangement uses TRBV18 and TRBJ2-7; no clear D. This TCR came from a man younger than 30 in good health. The sequenced sample consisted of naive CD4+ T cells sorted from blood. The subset denotes: CD45RA+ positively selected. The CDR3 region is CASSPSGRPIGNEQYF. The DNA for the CDR3 is TGTGCCAGCTCACCATCCGGGCGGCCTATAGGGAACGAGCAGTACTTC.